This passage covers 4 T cell receptor beta chains from one sample sequenced in a study of OX40 agonist ivuxolimab in advanced cancers. The method was immunoSEQ multiplex PCR; TCRdb's version includes in-frame clones alone and lacks a portion of them. The sample carries some 74,000 clones, almost 85% recorded once. Material: CD4+ or CD8+ T cells sorted from blood, obtained in a trial of the OX40 agonist ivuxolimab. Source of these receptors: an adult with an advanced solid tumor such as melanoma, head and neck, liver or kidney cancer.

The rearrangement uses TRBV28 and TRBJ2-7; the match to TRBD2 covers 14 bases. The V gene's germline CDR1 is MDHEN and CDR2 SYDVKM. Trimming at V came to 5 bases and at J to 3 bases, leaving 6 bases not matched to a gene. The CDR3 covers 16 residues. CDR3 sequence: CASSAGLAGAIYEQYF. CDR3 bases: TGTGCCAGCAGTGCGGGACTAGCGGGAGCGATCTACGAGCAGTACTTC.

This sequence joins TRBV29-1 and TRBJ1-2, with unresolved D. CDR1 is SQVTM and CDR2 is ANQGSEA in the germline V gene. There are 13 residues in the CDR3. V was shortened by 4 bases and J by 4 bases, with 13 bases between the two germline ends. CDR3 coding DNA: TGCAGCGTTGCACTCAAGGACGTCTATGGCTACACCTTC. It is translated as CSVALKDVYGYTF.

The V call is TRBV4-3, the J call TRBJ2-7, with a tentative D call TRBD2 (7 bases). The ends were cut back, 1 base at V and 2 bases at J, with 21 bases in the middle. This CDR3 is 18 amino acids long. CDR1 and CDR2 (germline): LGHNA, YSLEER. The CDR3, as DNA: TGCGCCAGCAGCCAAGCGACGGGGAGCGGGGACATTGCCTACGAGCAGTACTTC. Translating it yields CASSQATGSGDIAYEQYF.

The CDR3 sequence is CSANRINEQYF. CDR3 DNA sequence: TGCAGTGCTAATAGGATAAACGAGCAGTACTTC. This chain uses TRBV20-1 with TRBJ2-7; D is ambiguous. This CDR3 spans 11 amino acids. Trimming shortened V by 4 bases and J by 5 bases, and 9 bases separated the two germline ends. Germline lookup yields CDR1 DFQATT and CDR2 SNEGSKA (reference sequence).